Following are 16 T cell receptor beta chains from one sample sequenced in a study of spatial heterogeneity in lung cancer. TCRdb fed the 5' RACE reads into MiXCR, producing one record per CDR3 protein. Counted here are fewer than 150,000 distinct CDR3 sequences, about a tenth occurring once; the ten biggest clones make up 20% to 25%. Indicated time point: blood at routine non-recurrence follow-up after resection. Sequences were derived from PBMCs, sampled at follow-up. Receptors were obtained from a female donor with early-stage non-small cell lung cancer.

V and J are TRBV6-5 and TRBJ1-3; tentative D call: TRBD1 (6 bases). Germline CDR1 MNHEY, CDR2 SVGAGI. The CDR3 runs to 14 residues. V dropped 6 bases and J dropped 4 bases, with 13 bases sitting between them. DNA for the CDR3: TGTGCCAGCAGACAGGGTCCGAGCGGAAACACCATATATTTT. Translated, it gives CASRQGPSGNTIYF.

Ten or more counts support this clonotype. The CDR3 bases are TGTGCCAGCAGTCCGGGCGTACTCAGAGACTACAATGAGCAGTTCTTC. Amino acids: CASSPGVLRDYNEQFF. The V and J genes are TRBV25-1 and TRBJ2-1; D is unclear. Germline V gene lookup returns CDR1 MGHDK and CDR2 SYGVNS. V dropped 5 bases and J dropped 3 bases, with 17 bases sitting between them. There are 16 residues in the CDR3.

This clonotype showed up just a few times. This sequence joins TRBV6-2 or TRBV6-3 and TRBJ2-5; 7 bases are a match to TRBD2. This CDR3 is 11 amino acids long. The germline gives CDR1 MNHEY, CDR2 SVGEGT. The V segment lost 5 bases and the J segment 12 bases; nucleotides outside the gene matches: 6. CDR3 in DNA: TGTGCCAGCAGTGACCGGGACTATAAGTACTTC. Residues: CASSDRDYKYF.

The chain joins TRBV24-1 to TRBJ2-1, with D perhaps being TRBD1 or TRBD2 (6 bases each). The V end was cut by 2 bases, the J end by 7 bases, with 23 bases between. This CDR3 contains 18 residues. Germline CDR1 KGHDR, CDR2 SFDVKD. CDR3 DNA sequence: TGTGCCACCAGTGATTCTCCTATCAGTGTAGGGGGGACGAATGAGCAGTTCTTC. It codes for CATSDSPISVGGTNEQFF.

Many counts were recorded for this clonotype. The chain links TRBV30 to TRBJ2-1, with TRBD2 matching over 8 bases. This CDR3 is 14 amino acids long. Looked up from germline, CDR1 is GTSNPN and CDR2 is SVGIG (reference sequence). The trim removed 2 bases at V and 15 bases at J, leaving 15 bases unmatched. The CDR3 sequence: CAWSLAGGLGRMFF. The CDR3 nucleotides are TGTGCCTGGAGTTTGGCGGGAGGTTTGGGAAGAATGTTCTTC.

Only a few counts were recorded for this clonotype. The chain links TRBV20-1 to TRBJ2-7; D gene uncertain. Germline CDR1 DFQATT, CDR2 SNEGSKA (reference sequence). CDR3 length equals 14 residues. V lost 3 bases, J lost 4 bases, and 16 bases lay in between. The CDR3 reads CSASSKQTSYEQYF. CDR3 bases: TGCAGTGCTAGTTCAAAACAGACATCATACGAGCAGTACTTC.

J is TRBJ1-5 and V is TRBV12-3 or TRBV12-4, with 12 nucleotides matching TRBD1. The CDR3 loop spans 17 amino acids. Trimming removed 5 bases from V and 7 bases from J; junction bases left unmatched: 12. CDR3 protein: CASSPGTGGKGDQPQHF. The CDR3 nucleotides read TGTGCCAGCAGTCCGGGGACAGGGGGCAAAGGGGACCAGCCCCAGCATTTT.

This clonotype was detected many times. The rearrangement links TRBV7-2 to TRBJ1-5; unclear D gene. This CDR3 spans 15 amino acids. V was trimmed by 2 bases and J by 2 bases, leaving 10 bases between them. The germline gives CDR1 SGHTA, CDR2 FQGNSA. The CDR3, as DNA: TGTGCCAGCAGCTTATCTGCGGCAGGCAATCAGCCCCAGCATTTT. As protein: CASSLSAAGNQPQHF.

This rearrangement joins TRBV5-1 to TRBJ2-1; TRBD2 might be the D (6 bases). The CDR3 sequence is 15 residues long. Per the germline V gene, CDR1 is SGHRS and CDR2 is YFSETQ. Trimming cost V 8 bases and J 0 bases, with 15 bases left between them. The CDR3 spells CASTISGSSYNEQFF. The CDR3 DNA reads TGCGCCAGTACCATTAGCGGCTCCTCCTACAATGAGCAGTTCTTC. Full variable domain (rest looked up from reference TRBV5-1 and TRBJ2-1): KAGVTQTPRYLIKTRGQQVTLSCSPISGHRSVSWYQQTPGQGLQFLFEYFSETQRNKGNFPGRFSGRQFSNSRSEMNVSTLELGDSALYLCASTISGSSYNEQFFGPGTRLTVL.

This sequence joins TRBV18 and TRBJ2-5; 13 bases align to TRBD2. After removal of 3 bases from V and 3 bases from J, the junction contained 1 base not matched to a gene. This CDR3 has 15 residues. Germline assignment: CDR1 KGHSH and CDR2 LQKENI. The CDR3 sequence is CASSPGLAGEETQYF. The CDR3 nucleotides read TGTGCCAGCTCACCCGGACTAGCGGGAGAAGAGACCCAGTACTTC.

The V and J genes are TRBV11-2 and TRBJ2-3, with D perhaps being TRBD1 or TRBD2 (5 bases each). Trimming stripped 6 bases from V and 0 bases from J, with 7 bases between. The CDR3 runs to 13 residues. The germline CDR1 and CDR2 sequences are SGHAT and FQNNGV. The DNA for the CDR3 is TGTGCCAGCAGATGGGGGAGCACAGATACGCAGTATTTT. Residues: CASRWGSTDTQYF. Filled out from reference TRBV11-2 and TRBJ2-3, the complete variable domain reads EAGVAQSPRYKIIEKRQSVAFWCNPISGHATLYWYQQILGQGPKLLIQFQNNGVVDDSQLPKDRFSAERLKGVDSTLKIQPAKLEDSAVYLCASRWGSTDTQYFGPGTRLTVL.

Only a few counts were recorded for this clonotype. The chain is built from TRBV6-1 and TRBJ2-5, with 13 bases matching TRBD2. V shed 5 bases, J shed 1 base, and the junction held 4 bases outside the gene matches. CDR1 is MNHNS and CDR2 is SASEGT in the germline V gene. The CDR3 is 16 residues long. The CDR3 nucleotides read TGTGCCAGCAGTTTACTAGCGGGAGGGCCCCAAGAGACCCAGTACTTC. It codes for CASSLLAGGPQETQYF.

This clonotype was counted only a few times. The rearrangement joins TRBV15 to TRBJ1-1; TRBD1 aligns across 9 bases. V dropped 2 bases and J dropped 4; count of bases not matched to a gene: 2. Germline V gene lookup returns CDR1 LNHNV and CDR2 YYDKDF (reference sequence). The length of the CDR3 is 14 residues. Here the CDR3 reads CATSRPDRGTEAFF. In DNA, the CDR3 is TGTGCCACCAGCAGACCGGACAGGGGCACTGAAGCTTTCTTT.

The V call is TRBV7-8, the J call TRBJ2-1, with D possibly TRBD2 on 5 matching bases. Germline CDR1 reads SGHVS; CDR2 reads FQNEAQ. CDR3 length equals 18 residues. V lost 2 bases and J lost 5, with 22 bases in between. The CDR3 nucleotides are TGTGCCAGCAGCTTACTTCTTTATCTTGGGTTGAGGGACAATGAGCAGTTCTTC. As protein: CASSLLLYLGLRDNEQFF.

At least ten counts were recorded for this clonotype. This rearrangement joins TRBV28 to TRBJ2-4; TRBD1 agrees at 7 bases. The CDR3 is 18 amino acids. CDR1 is MDHEN and CDR2 is SYDVKM in the germline V gene. With 6 bases clipped from V and 0 bases from J, the junction kept 14 bases outside the gene matches. The CDR3 coding sequence is TGTGCCAGCAGCGACAGGGCTAAGGTTTTCGGAGCCAAAAACATTCAGTACTTC. Translation gives CASSDRAKVFGAKNIQYF. Supplemented by reference TRBV28 and TRBJ2-4, the full variable domain reads DVKVTQSSRYLVKRTGEKVFLECVQDMDHENMFWYRQDPGLGLRLIYFSYDVKMKEKGDIPEGYSVSREKKERFSLILESASTNQTSMYLCASSDRAKVFGAKNIQYFGAGTRLSVL.

The chain couples TRBV15 to TRBJ2-3; D gene uncertain. The CDR3 sequence is 17 residues long. V dropped 0 bases and J dropped 0 bases, with 13 bases sitting between them. Germline CDR1 LNHNV, CDR2 YYDKDF (reference sequence). As DNA, the CDR3 is TGTGCCACCAGCAGAGATTTAATGTTCGGGAGCACAGATACGCAGTATTTT. As protein: CATSRDLMFGSTDTQYF.